Shown below are 12 T cell receptor beta chains from a single sample sequenced in a study of blood T cell repertoires in COVID-19. Profiling relied on immunoSEQ multiplex PCR, and the TCRdb table lists in-frame clones only, not all of them. The table has approximately 150,000 clones, over 85% seen once. The sequencing input was peripheral blood. The receptors were gathered from a man aged 60-69 years with active or convalescent COVID-19.

This chain connects TRBV5-1 to TRBJ2-1, with TRBD2 matching over 7 bases. The J segment lost 7 bases and the V segment lost 3 bases, leaving 4 bases of the junction unmatched. CDR3 length equals 13 residues. Looked up from germline, CDR1 is SGHRS and CDR2 is YFSETQ. CDR3 protein: CASSSSGENEQFF. Here the CDR3 DNA reads TGCGCCAGCAGCTCCAGCGGGGAGAATGAGCAGTTCTTC.

The chain uses TRBV10-1 and TRBJ2-2; D possibly corresponds to TRBD1 (6 bases). Germline V CDR1 and CDR2: WNHNN, SYGVQD (reference sequence). V was cut by 10 bases and J by 7 bases, with 16 bases left in between. This CDR3 has 13 amino acids. Written as DNA, the CDR3 is TGCGCCACCGGGAACAGGGATTTCGGGGAGCTGTTTTTT. It codes for CATGNRDFGELFF.

This chain connects TRBV6-5 to TRBJ1-5; perhaps TRBD1 as D (5 bases). Trimming took off 5 bases at V and 7 bases at J, with 12 bases between the two ends. CDR3 size: 13 residues. CDR1 and CDR2 from the germline V gene are MNHEY and SVGAGI. DNA of the CDR3: TGTGCCAGCAGTCCCTCGCAGGGCCAGCCCCAGCATTTT. Its protein product is CASSPSQGQPQHF.

CDR3 sequence reads: CASSIVRGYTF. DNA for the CDR3: TGTGCCAGTAGTATAGTTCGGGGCTACACCTTC. The V and J genes are TRBV19 and TRBJ1-2; D gene unclear. Germline V gives CDR1 LNHDA, CDR2 SQIVND (reference sequence). This CDR3 has 11 residues. The germline V and J ends were trimmed by 1 base and 8 bases, with 5 bases remaining between them.

This clone is a singleton in its sample. The chain links TRBV27 to TRBJ1-2, with D tentatively TRBD1 (6 bases). This CDR3 is 16 amino acids long. Between the trimmed V and J ends, which lost 7 bases and 8 bases, there was a span of 26 bases. Germline CDR1 and CDR2: MNHEY and SMNVEV (reference sequence). CDR3 in amino acids: CASTHSAGQGNRGYTF. For the CDR3, the DNA is TGTGCCAGCACCCATTCGGCTGGCCAGGGGAATAGGGGCTACACCTTC.

The chain links TRBV7-9 to TRBJ2-3, with TRBD2 matching 13 bases. V lost 8 bases to trimming and J lost 0 bases; unmatched junction nucleotides: 2. Germline CDR1 is SEHNR and CDR2 is FQNEAQ (reference sequence). This CDR3 has 15 amino acids. The DNA for the CDR3 is TGTGCCAGCCTGGGACTAGCGGGAAGCACAGATACGCAGTATTTT. Its protein product is CASLGLAGSTDTQYF.

This clone occurred once. The chain carries TRBV12-3 or TRBV12-4 and TRBJ2-2; D gene ambiguous. The CDR3 is 13 residues long. Between the trimmed V and J ends, which lost 6 bases and 0 bases, there was a span of 5 bases. The CDR3 here is CASRPTNTGELFF. In DNA, the CDR3 is TGTGCCAGCAGACCTACGAACACCGGGGAGCTGTTTTTT.

This chain joins TRBV27 and TRBJ1-2; the D is unclear. Trimming shortened V by 0 bases and J by 4 bases, and 6 bases separated the two germline ends. Germline loops: CDR1 MNHEY, CDR2 SMNVEV (reference sequence). The CDR3 is 13 amino acids. CDR3 DNA sequence: TGTGCCAGCAGTTTATCGTACGGCTATGGCTACACCTTC. Translating gives CASSLSYGYGYTF.

This sequence joins TRBV7-6 and TRBJ1-2; 7 bases agree with TRBD1. This CDR3 is built from 14 residues. Germline trimming cut 0 bases from V and 8 bases from J; bases unmatched to any gene: 6. The germline V gene has CDR1 SGHVS and CDR2 FNYEAQ. The CDR3 spells CASSLAGGKGGYTF. CDR3 DNA: TGTGCCAGCAGCTTAGCAGGGGGCAAGGGAGGCTACACCTTC.

This chain joins TRBV3-1 (or the pseudogene TRBV3-2) and TRBJ2-7; a weak D match, TRBD1 (6 bases). The germline gives CDR1 LGHDT, CDR2 YNNKEL (reference sequence). The V gene lost 5 bases and the J gene lost 3 bases, with 14 bases spanning the gap. The CDR3 is 14 residues long. CDR3 loop: CASSARDTYYEQYF. The CDR3 region has the DNA TGTGCCAGCAGCGCCCGGGACACATACTACGAGCAGTACTTC.

The chain carries TRBV4-1 and TRBJ2-3; 10 bases map to TRBD2. This CDR3 is built from 18 residues. J lost 1 base, V lost 3 bases, and 10 bases had no gene match. Per germline, CDR1 MGHRA and CDR2 YSYEKL. CDR3 nucleotides: TGCGCCAGCAGCCACATTGATTGGGGGACTAGCGGCACAGATACGCAGTATTTT. Encoded protein: CASSHIDWGTSGTDTQYF.

V gene TRBV27 combines with J gene TRBJ2-1; 13 nucleotides align to TRBD2. The CDR3 is made up of 17 amino acids. Germline CDR1 is MNHEY and CDR2 is SMNVEV (reference sequence). V was clipped by 6 bases and J by 8 bases; unmatched bases: 13. CDR3 nucleotides: TGTGCCAGCAGACCCACGGTGGGACTAGCGGGACCTTATGAGCAGTTCTTC. Translation: CASRPTVGLAGPYEQFF.